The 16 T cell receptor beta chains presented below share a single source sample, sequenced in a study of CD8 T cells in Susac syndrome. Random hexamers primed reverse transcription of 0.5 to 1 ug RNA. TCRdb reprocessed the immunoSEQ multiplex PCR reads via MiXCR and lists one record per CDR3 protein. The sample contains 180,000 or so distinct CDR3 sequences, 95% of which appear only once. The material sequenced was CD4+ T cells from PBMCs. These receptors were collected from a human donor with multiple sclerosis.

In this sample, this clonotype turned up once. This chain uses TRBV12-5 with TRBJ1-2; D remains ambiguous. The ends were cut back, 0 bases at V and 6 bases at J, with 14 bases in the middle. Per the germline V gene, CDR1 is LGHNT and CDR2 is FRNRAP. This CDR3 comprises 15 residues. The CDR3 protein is CASGLVSSLGDGYTF. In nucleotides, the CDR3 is TGTGCTAGTGGTTTGGTCAGCTCCCTCGGGGATGGCTACACCTTC.

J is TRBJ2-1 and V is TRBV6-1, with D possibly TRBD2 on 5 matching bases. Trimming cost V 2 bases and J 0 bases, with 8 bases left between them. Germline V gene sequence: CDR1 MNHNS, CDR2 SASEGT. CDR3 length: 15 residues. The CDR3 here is CASSEIGDSYNEQFF. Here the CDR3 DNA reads TGTGCCAGCAGTGAAATCGGGGACTCCTACAATGAGCAGTTCTTC.

In nucleotides, the CDR3 is TGTGCCAGCAGCCAAGTGTCAGGCATGAACACTGAAGCTTTCTTT. Amino acid sequence: CASSQVSGMNTEAFF. The rearrangement joins TRBV3-1 to TRBJ1-1; no clear D. Germline V gives CDR1 LGHDT, CDR2 YNNKEL (reference sequence). V was shortened by 1 base and J by 0 bases, with 9 bases between the two germline ends. There are 15 residues in the CDR3.

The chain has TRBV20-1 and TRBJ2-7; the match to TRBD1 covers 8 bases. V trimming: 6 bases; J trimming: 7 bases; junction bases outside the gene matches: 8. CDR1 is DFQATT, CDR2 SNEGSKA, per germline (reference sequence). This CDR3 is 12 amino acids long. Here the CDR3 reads CSAGQGYREQYF. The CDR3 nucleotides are TGCAGTGCCGGACAGGGATATCGAGAGCAGTACTTC.

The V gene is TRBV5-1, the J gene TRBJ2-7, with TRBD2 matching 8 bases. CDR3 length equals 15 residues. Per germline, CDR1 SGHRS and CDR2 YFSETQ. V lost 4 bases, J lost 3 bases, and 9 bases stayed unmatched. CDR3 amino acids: CASSPTRGGRYEQYF. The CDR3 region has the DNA TGCGCCAGCAGCCCTACCCGGGGGGGCCGCTACGAGCAGTACTTC.

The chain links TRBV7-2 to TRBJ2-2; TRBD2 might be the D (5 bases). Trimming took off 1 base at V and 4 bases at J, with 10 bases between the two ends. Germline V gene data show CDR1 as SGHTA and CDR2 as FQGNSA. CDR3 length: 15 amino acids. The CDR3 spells CASSLEAVSTGELFF. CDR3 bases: TGTGCCAGCAGCTTAGAAGCGGTCAGCACCGGGGAGCTGTTTTTT.

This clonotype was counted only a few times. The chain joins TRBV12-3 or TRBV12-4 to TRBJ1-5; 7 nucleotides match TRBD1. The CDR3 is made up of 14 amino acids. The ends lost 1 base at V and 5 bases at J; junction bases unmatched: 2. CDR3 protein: CASSLGQGYQPQHF. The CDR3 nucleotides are TGTGCCAGCAGTTTAGGACAGGGCTATCAGCCCCAGCATTTT.

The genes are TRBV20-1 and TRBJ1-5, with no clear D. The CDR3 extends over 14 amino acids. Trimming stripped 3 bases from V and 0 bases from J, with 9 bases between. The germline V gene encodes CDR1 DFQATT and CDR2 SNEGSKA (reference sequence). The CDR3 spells CSARAGSSNQPQHF. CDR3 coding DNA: TGCAGTGCTAGGGCTGGATCTAGCAATCAGCCCCAGCATTTT.

The CDR3 DNA reads as TGTGCCAGTAGAATGACTTATTGGTCCTCTGGGGCCAACGTCCTGACTTTC. It codes for CASRMTYWSSGANVLTF. The rearrangement joins TRBV19 to TRBJ2-6, with D hard to call. The CDR3 covers 17 residues. Between the trimmed V and J ends, which lost 6 bases and 0 bases, there was a span of 15 bases. Germline assignment: CDR1 LNHDA and CDR2 SQIVND (reference sequence).

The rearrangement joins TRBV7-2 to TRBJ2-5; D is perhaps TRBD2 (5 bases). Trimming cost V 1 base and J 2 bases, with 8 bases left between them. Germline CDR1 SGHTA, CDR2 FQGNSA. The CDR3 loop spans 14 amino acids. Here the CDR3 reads CASSLGLAQETQYF. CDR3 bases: TGTGCCAGCAGCTTAGGGCTAGCTCAAGAGACCCAGTACTTC.

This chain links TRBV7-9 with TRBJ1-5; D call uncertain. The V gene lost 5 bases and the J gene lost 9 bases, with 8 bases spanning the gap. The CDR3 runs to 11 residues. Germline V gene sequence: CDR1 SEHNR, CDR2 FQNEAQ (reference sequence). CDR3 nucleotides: TGTGCCAGCAGCACGGACGGGCCCCAGCATTTT. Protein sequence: CASSTDGPQHF.

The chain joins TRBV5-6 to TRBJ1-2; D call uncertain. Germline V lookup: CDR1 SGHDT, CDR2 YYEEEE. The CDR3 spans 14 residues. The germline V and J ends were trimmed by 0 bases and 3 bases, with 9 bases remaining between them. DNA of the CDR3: TGTGCCAGCAGCTTGGTGTCGGGATACTATGGCTACACCTTC. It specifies CASSLVSGYYGYTF.

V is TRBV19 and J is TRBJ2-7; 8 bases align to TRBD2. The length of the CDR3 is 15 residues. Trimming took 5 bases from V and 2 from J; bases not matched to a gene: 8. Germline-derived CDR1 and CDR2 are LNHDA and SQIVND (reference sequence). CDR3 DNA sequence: TGTGCCAGTAGTCCGCGGGGGGACGGCACCTACGAGCAGTACTTC. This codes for CASSPRGDGTYEQYF.

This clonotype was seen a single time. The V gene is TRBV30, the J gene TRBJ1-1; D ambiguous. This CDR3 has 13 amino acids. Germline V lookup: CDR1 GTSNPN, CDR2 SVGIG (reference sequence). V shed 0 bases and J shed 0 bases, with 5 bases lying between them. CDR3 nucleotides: TGTGCCTGGAGTGTTGTGGTGAACACTGAAGCTTTCTTT. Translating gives CAWSVVVNTEAFF. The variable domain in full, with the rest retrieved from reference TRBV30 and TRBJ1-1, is SQTIHQWPATLVQPVGSPLSLECTVEGTSNPNLYWYRQAAGRGLQLLFYSVGIGQISSEVPQNLSASRPQDRQFILSSKKLLLSDSGFYLCAWSVVVNTEAFFGQGTRLTVV.

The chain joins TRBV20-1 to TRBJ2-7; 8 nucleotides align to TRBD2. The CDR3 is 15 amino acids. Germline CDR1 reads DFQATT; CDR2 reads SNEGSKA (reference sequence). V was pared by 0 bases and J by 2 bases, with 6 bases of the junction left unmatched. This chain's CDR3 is CSARDPSGGAYEQYF. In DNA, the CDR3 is TGCAGTGCTAGAGATCCGAGCGGGGGCGCCTACGAGCAGTACTTC.

The CDR3: CASSQELVGMGSPLHF. The CDR3 DNA follows: TGTGCCAGCAGCCAAGAACTTGTCGGCATGGGTTCACCCCTCCACTTT. V is TRBV3-1 and J is TRBJ1-6; D call uncertain. CDR3 length equals 16 residues. V shed 0 bases and J shed 9 bases, with 15 bases lying between them. CDR1 is LGHDT and CDR2 is YNNKEL in the germline V gene (reference sequence).